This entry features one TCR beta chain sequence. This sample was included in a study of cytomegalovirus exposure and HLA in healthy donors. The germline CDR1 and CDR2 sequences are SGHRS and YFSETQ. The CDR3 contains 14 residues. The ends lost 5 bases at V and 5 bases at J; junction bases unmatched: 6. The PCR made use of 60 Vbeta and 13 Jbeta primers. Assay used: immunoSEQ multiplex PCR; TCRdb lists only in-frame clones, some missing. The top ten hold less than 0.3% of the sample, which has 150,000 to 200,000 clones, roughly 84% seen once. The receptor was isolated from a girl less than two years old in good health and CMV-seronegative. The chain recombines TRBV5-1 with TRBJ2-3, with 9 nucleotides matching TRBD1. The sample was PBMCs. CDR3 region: CASRGTGMGDTQYF. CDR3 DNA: TGCGCCAGCAGGGGGACAGGGATGGGAGATACGCAGTATTTT.